This T cell receptor beta chain was profiled in a study of T cells after yellow fever vaccination. Synthesis of TCR cDNA relied on 5'RACE template switching, which attached a universal primer site and UMIs. MiXCR, run by TCRdb on the 5' RACE reads, gives a single entry per CDR3 protein. This table has 510,000 or so distinct CDR3 sequences, roughly 21% appearing once. Study results and limitations: The booster saw the reappearance of most primary-vaccination clones (more than 95% CD4, almost 90% CD8).

This clonotype was detected only a few times. Antigen unknown. The ends were cut back, 1 base at V and 7 bases at J, with 11 bases in the middle. Germline CDR1 SGHDN, CDR2 FVKESK. There are 14 residues in the CDR3. This sequence originates from a man between 25 and 39 years old who received the YFV17D yellow fever vaccine. The gene calls are TRBV14 and TRBJ2-1; no clear D. Sequencing used PBMCs, obtained 15 days after the yellow fever booster vaccination. The CDR3 is CASSQAVRLNEQFF. Here the CDR3 DNA reads TGTGCCAGCAGCCAAGCAGTGCGGCTGAATGAGCAGTTCTTC.